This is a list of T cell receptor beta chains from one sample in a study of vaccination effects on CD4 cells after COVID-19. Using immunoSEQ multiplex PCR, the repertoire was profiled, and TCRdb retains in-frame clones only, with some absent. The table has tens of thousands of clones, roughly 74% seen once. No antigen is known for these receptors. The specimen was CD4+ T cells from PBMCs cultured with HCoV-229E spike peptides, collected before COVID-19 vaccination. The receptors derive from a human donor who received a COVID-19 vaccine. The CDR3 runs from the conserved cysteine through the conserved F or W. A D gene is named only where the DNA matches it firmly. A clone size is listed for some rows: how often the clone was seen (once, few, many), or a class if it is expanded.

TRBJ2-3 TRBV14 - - CASSRGGRTDTQYF TGTGCCAGCAGCCGGGGGGGGCGTACAGATACGCAGTATTTT
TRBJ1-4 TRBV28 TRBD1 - CASSSPQGKTEKLFF TGTGCCAGCAGTTCCCCACAGGGGAAGACTGAAAAACTGTTTTTT
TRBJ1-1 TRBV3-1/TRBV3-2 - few CASSQGNKNTEAFF TGTGCCAGCAGCCAAGGAAACAAAAACACTGAAGCTTTCTTT
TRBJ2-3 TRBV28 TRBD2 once CASSSPSGGGTDTQYF TGTGCCAGCAGTTCTCCGAGCGGGGGGGGCACAGATACGCAGTATTTT
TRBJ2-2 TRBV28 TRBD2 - CASIRTSNTGELFF TGTGCCAGCATAAGGACTAGCAACACCGGGGAGCTGTTTTTT
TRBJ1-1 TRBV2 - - CASSGVKGGTEAFF TGTGCCAGCAGTGGGGTCAAGGGTGGCACTGAAGCTTTCTTT
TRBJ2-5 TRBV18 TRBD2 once CASSPKGLAGMRETQYF TGTGCCAGCTCACCGAAAGGACTAGCGGGGATGCGAGAGACCCAGTACTTC
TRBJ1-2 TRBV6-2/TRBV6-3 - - CASSDSYYGYTF TGTGCCAGCAGCGACAGCTACTATGGCTACACCTTC
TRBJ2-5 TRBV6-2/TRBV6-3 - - CASSPDIGGKNTQETQYF TGTGCCAGCAGCCCTGACATCGGGGGAAAAAACACACAAGAGACCCAGTACTTC
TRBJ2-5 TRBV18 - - CASSPPGPQETQYF TGTGCCAGCTCACCACCGGGCCCCCAAGAGACCCAGTACTTC
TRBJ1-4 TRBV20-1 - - CSASDTTQVGEKLFF TGCAGTGCTAGTGACACGACCCAGGTCGGGGAAAAACTGTTTTTT
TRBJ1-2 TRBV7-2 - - CASSFRTANYGYTF TGTGCCAGCAGCTTTAGGACAGCTAACTATGGCTACACCTTC
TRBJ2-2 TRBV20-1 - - CSASERRLDTGELFF TGCAGTGCTAGTGAGCGGAGGTTAGACACCGGGGAGCTGTTTTTT
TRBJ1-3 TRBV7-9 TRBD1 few CASSLVTGDTIYF TGTGCCAGCAGCTTAGTTACAGGGGACACCATATATTTT
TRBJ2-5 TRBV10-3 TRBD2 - CAIAGGMETQYF TGTGCCATCGCGGGAGGGATGGAGACCCAGTACTTC
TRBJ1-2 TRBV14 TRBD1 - CASSPLDRGQQSGYTF TGTGCCAGCAGCCCCCTAGACAGGGGGCAACAGTCTGGCTACACCTTC
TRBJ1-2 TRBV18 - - CASSLKTGPVLSDGYTF TGTGCCAGCTCGCTTAAGACAGGTCCCGTCCTTAGCGATGGCTACACCTTC
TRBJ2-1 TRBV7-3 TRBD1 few CASSTRTGGVDEQFF TGTGCCAGCAGTACCCGGACAGGGGGAGTCGATGAGCAGTTCTTC
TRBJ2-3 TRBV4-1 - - CASSRAQGTSTDTQYF TGCGCCAGCAGCCGGGCGCAGGGGACTAGCACAGATACGCAGTATTTT
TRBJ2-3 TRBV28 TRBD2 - CASTEPGLAGGPSTDTQYF TGTGCCAGCACAGAACCGGGACTAGCGGGGGGCCCTAGCACAGATACGCAGTATTTT
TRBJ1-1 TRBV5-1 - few CASSFSAGGVPEAFF TGCGCCAGCAGCTTTAGTGCCGGGGGGGTCCCTGAAGCTTTCTTT
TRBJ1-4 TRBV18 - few CASSPAGDEKLFF TGTGCCAGCTCACCAGCGGGGGATGAAAAACTGTTTTTT
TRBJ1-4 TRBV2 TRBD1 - CASSEVSGQGGEKLFF TGTGCCAGCAGTGAAGTGTCAGGGCAGGGGGGTGAAAAACTGTTTTTT
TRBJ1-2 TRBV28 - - CASSLRAEVYGYTF TGTGCCAGCAGTTTGCGGGCGGAGGTCTATGGCTACACCTTC
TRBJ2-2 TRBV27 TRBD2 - CASRSGGLTGELFF TGTGCCAGCAGAAGCGGGGGCCTTACCGGGGAGCTGTTTTTT
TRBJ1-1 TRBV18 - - CASSLTGNTEAFF TGTGCCAGCTCACTGACAGGGAACACTGAAGCTTTCTTT
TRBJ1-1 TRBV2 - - CASNFQSLNTEAFF TGTGCCAGCAATTTTCAGTCTCTGAACACTGAAGCTTTCTTT
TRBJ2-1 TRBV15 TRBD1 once CATSSRGLHEQFF TGTGCCACCAGCTCCAGGGGGCTCCATGAGCAGTTCTTC
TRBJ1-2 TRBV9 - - CASSVVGAGDGYTF TGTGCCAGCAGCGTAGTAGGGGCAGGGGATGGCTACACCTTC
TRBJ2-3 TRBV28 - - CATEPPGRRPPQYF TGTGCCACGGAACCCCCGGGCCGACGGCCCCCGCAGTATTTT
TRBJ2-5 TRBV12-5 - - CASGLSGEETQYF TGTGCTAGTGGTTTAAGCGGCGAGGAGACCCAGTACTTC